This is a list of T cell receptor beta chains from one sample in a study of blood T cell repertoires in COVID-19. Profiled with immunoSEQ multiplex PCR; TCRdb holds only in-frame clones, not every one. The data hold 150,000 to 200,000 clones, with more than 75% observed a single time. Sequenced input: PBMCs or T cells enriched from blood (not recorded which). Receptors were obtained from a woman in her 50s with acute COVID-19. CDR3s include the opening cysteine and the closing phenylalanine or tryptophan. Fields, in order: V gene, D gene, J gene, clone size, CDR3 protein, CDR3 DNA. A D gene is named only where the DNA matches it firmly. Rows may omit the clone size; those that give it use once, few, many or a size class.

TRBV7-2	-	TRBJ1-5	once	CASKMGRSSNQPQHF	TGTGCCAGCAAAATGGGGCGGAGTAGCAATCAGCCCCAGCATTTT
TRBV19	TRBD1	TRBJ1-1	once	CATQPRDSEAFF	TGTGCCACCCAGCCCCGGGACAGTGAAGCTTTCTTT
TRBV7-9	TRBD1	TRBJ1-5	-	CASSSTGTNQPQHF	TGTGCCAGCAGCTCGACAGGGACCAATCAGCCCCAGCATTTT
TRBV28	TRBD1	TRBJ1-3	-	CASSFPGQGGNTIYF	TGTGCCAGCAGTTTTCCCGGACAGGGTGGAAACACCATATATTTT
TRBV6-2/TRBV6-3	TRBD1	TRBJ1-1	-	CASSYVAGGLNTEAFF	TGTGCCAGCAGTTACGTGGCAGGGGGATTGAACACTGAAGCTTTCTTT
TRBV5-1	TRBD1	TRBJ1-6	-	CASSFVTGDSPLHF	TGCGCCAGCAGCTTTGTGACAGGGGACTCACCCCTCCACTTT
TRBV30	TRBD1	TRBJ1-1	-	CAWTELNRGQTEAFF	TGTGCCTGGACGGAGCTAAACAGGGGGCAGACTGAAGCTTTCTTT
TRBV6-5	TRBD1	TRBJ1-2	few	CASSYDIHRGVHGYTF	TGTGCCAGCAGTTACGATATTCACAGGGGGGTCCATGGCTACACCTTC
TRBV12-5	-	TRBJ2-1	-	CASAPFGNEQFF	TGTGCTAGTGCTCCCTTCGGCAATGAGCAGTTCTTC
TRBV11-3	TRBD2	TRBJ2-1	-	CASSLRGGGNEQFF	TGTGCCAGCAGCTTACGCGGGGGGGGTAATGAGCAGTTCTTC
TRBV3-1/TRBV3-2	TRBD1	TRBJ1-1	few	CASSQGTGRNTEAFF	TGTGCCAGCAGCCAAGGGACAGGGAGGAACACTGAAGCTTTCTTT
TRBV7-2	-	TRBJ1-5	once	CASSLRGGLGQPQHF	TGTGCCAGCAGCTTACGGGGGGGCCTAGGTCAGCCCCAGCATTTT
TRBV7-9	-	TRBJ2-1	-	CASSTTRAREEGEQFF	TGTGCCAGCAGCACGACACGGGCCCGGGAAGAGGGTGAGCAGTTCTTC
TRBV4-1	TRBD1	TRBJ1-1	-	CASSQLLTGPMNTEAFF	TGCGCCAGCAGCCAACTTCTGACAGGGCCAATGAACACTGAAGCTTTCTTT
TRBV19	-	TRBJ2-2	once	CASSETGSTGELFF	TGTGCCAGTAGTGAAACAGGGAGCACCGGGGAGCTGTTTTTT